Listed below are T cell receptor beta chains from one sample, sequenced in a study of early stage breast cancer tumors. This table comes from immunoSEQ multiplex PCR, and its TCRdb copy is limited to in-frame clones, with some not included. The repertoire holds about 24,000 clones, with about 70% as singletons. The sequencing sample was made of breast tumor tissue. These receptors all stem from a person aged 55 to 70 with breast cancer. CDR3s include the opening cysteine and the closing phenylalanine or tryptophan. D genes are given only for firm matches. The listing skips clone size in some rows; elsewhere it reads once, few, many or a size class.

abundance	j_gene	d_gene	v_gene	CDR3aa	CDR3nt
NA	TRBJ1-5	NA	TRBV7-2	CASSFDSSDQPQHF	TGTGCCAGCAGCTTTGACAGCTCGGATCAGCCCCAGCATTTT
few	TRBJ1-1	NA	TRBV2	CASRLQNTEAFF	TGTGCCAGCAGACTACAGAACACTGAAGCTTTCTTT
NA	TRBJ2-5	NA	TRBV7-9	CASSLDYTGTQYF	TGTGCCAGCAGCTTAGACTATACGGGGACCCAGTACTTC
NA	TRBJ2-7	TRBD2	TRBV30	CAWALAGGTGEQYF	TGTGCCTGGGCACTAGCGGGAGGGACGGGCGAGCAGTACTTC
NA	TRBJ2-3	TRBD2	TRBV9	CASSRSGKLDTQYF	TGTGCCAGCAGCCGTAGCGGGAAACTCGATACGCAGTATTTT
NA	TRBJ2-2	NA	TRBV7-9	CASSLDPGAITGELFF	TGTGCCAGCAGCTTAGATCCGGGAGCGATCACCGGGGAGCTGTTTTTT
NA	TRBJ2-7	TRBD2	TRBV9	CASSVGIAGIQYF	TGTGCCAGCAGCGTAGGAATAGCGGGAATACAGTACTTC
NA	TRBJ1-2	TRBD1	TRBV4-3	CASSQDRAGGSGYTF	TGCGCCAGCAGCCAAGATCGGGCAGGGGGGTCGGGCTACACCTTC
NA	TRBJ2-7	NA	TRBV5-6	CASSLDGYYEQYF	TGTGCCAGCAGCTTGGACGGGTACTACGAGCAGTACTTC
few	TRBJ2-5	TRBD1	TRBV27	CASSWGTGWETQYF	TGTGCCAGCAGTTGGGGGACAGGGTGGGAGACCCAGTACTTC
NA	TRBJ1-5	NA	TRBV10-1	CASSAGLGQPQHF	TGCGCCAGCAGCGCAGGGTTAGGGCAGCCCCAGCATTTT
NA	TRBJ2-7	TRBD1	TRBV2	CASSETGPSYEQYF	TGTGCCAGCAGTGAGACAGGGCCCTCCTACGAGCAGTACTTC
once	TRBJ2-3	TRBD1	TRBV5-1	CATAVGQGAGDTQYF	TGCGCCACCGCCGTTGGACAGGGGGCAGGAGATACGCAGTATTTT
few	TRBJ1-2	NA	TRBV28	CATEALTSYGYTF	TGTGCCACCGAGGCTTTAACAAGCTATGGCTACACCTTC
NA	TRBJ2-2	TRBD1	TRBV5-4	CASSLAGGGELFF	TGTGCCAGCAGCTTGGCAGGGGGCGGGGAGCTGTTTTTT
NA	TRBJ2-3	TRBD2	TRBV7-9	CASTRISGSGTDTQYF	TGTGCCAGCACCCGAATTAGCGGGAGTGGGACAGATACGCAGTATTTT
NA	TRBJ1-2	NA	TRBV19	CASKARWAYGYTF	TGTGCCAGTAAGGCGCGATGGGCCTATGGCTACACCTTC
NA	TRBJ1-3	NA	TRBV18	CASSPQTGSGNTIYF	TGTGCCAGCTCACCTCAGACAGGCTCTGGAAACACCATATATTTT
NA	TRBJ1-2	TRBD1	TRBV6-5	CASSSPLTGGSYGYTF	TGTGCCAGCAGTTCCCCGCTGACAGGGGGTAGCTATGGCTACACCTTC
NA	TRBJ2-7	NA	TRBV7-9	CASSPTQGLEYEQYF	TGTGCCAGCAGCCCCACCCAGGGGTTGGAATACGAGCAGTACTTC
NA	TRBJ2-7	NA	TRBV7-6	CASSSLALSYEQYF	TGTGCCAGCAGCTCCCTAGCTCTATCCTACGAGCAGTACTTC
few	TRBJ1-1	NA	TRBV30	CAWCQTDMNTEAFF	TGTGCCTGGTGCCAGACAGACATGAACACTGAAGCTTTCTTT
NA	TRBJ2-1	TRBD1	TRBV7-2	CASVVAPGTGANNEQFF	TGTGCCAGCGTCGTAGCTCCAGGGACAGGGGCCAACAATGAGCAGTTCTTC
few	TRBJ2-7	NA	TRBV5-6	CASSFLGGDGEQYF	TGTGCCAGCAGCTTCCTCGGCGGGGATGGCGAGCAGTACTTC
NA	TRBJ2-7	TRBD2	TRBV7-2	CASSEASGNAYEQYF	TGTGCCAGCAGCGAAGCTAGCGGGAACGCCTACGAGCAGTACTTC
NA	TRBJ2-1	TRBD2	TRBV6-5	CASRTSGNYNEQFF	TGTGCCAGCAGGACTAGCGGGAATTACAATGAGCAGTTCTTC
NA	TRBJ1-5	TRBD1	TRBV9	CASSVGTGVGQPQHF	TGTGCCAGCAGCGTAGGGACAGGGGTAGGGCAGCCCCAGCATTTT
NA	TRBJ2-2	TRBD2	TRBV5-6	CASSLGLAGGPMGELFF	TGTGCCAGCAGCTTAGGCCTTGCGGGAGGGCCGATGGGGGAGCTGTTTTTT